Each of the 5 T cell receptor beta chains below was sequenced from the same sample in a study of cytomegalovirus exposure and HLA in healthy donors. PCR amplification relied on 60 Vbeta primers (plus 13 Jbeta primers). Only in-frame clones appear in the TCRdb table, and some are missing; sequencing was by immunoSEQ multiplex PCR. The sample includes roughly 160,000 clones, around three quarters of them seen just once. Sequencing was done on a sample of PBMCs. All receptors derive from a man aged 40-55 years in good health and CMV-seronegative.

The chain couples TRBV20-1 to TRBJ2-5, with D maybe TRBD1 (5 bases). This CDR3 contains 11 residues. V was clipped by 7 bases and J by 1 base, with 7 bases between them. CDR1 and CDR2 from the germline V gene are DFQATT and SNEGSKA (reference sequence). The CDR3 sequence is CSGQFQETQYF. In DNA form, the CDR3 reads TGCAGTGGACAGTTCCAAGAGACCCAGTACTTC.

This rearrangement joins TRBV27 to TRBJ2-1; TRBD1 agrees at 7 bases. CDR1 and CDR2 (germline): MNHEY, SMNVEV (reference sequence). This CDR3 has 13 residues. The V and J ends lost 6 bases and 6 bases, in that order; junction bases with no gene match: 5. DNA of the CDR3: TGTGCCAGCAGATCATCAGGGGGCAATGAGCAGTTCTTC. It translates to CASRSSGGNEQFF.

This clone was picked up a small number of times. This sequence joins TRBV7-2 and TRBJ2-2; 15 bases map to TRBD2. V lost 5 bases to trimming and J lost 5 bases; unmatched junction nucleotides: 9. Germline loops: CDR1 SGHTA, CDR2 FQGNSA. CDR3 size: 18 residues. The CDR3 here is CASSPQGLAGGRTGELFF. Here the CDR3 DNA reads TGTGCCAGCAGCCCGCAGGGACTAGCGGGAGGAAGAACCGGGGAGCTGTTTTTT. Together with reference TRBV7-2 and TRBJ2-2, the CDR3 gives the full variable domain: GAGVSQSPSNKVTEKGKDVELRCDPISGHTALYWYRQSLGQGLEFLIYFQGNSAPDKSGLPSDRFSAERTGGSVSTLTIQRTQQEDSAVYLCASSPQGLAGGRTGELFFGEGSRLTVL.

This chain uses TRBV27 with TRBJ2-1; 7 bases line up with TRBD1. The germline gives CDR1 MNHEY, CDR2 SMNVEV (reference sequence). This CDR3 has 13 amino acids. The ends lost 10 bases at V and 5 bases at J; junction bases unmatched: 8. In nucleotides, the CDR3 is TGTGCCACCCGGGACAGAAATGACAATGAGCAGTTCTTC. It encodes CATRDRNDNEQFF.

The chain recombines TRBV6-5 with TRBJ2-7; perhaps TRBD1 as D (6 bases). Germline lookup yields CDR1 MNHEY and CDR2 SVGAGI. The CDR3 spans 15 residues. Trimming took 5 bases from V and 3 from J, leaving 17 bases between them. The CDR3 loop is CASSRPGKGGYEQYF. Written as DNA, the CDR3 is TGTGCCAGCAGTCGGCCCGGGAAAGGGGGCTACGAGCAGTACTTC.